The TCR beta chain described here comes from a study of T-cell reconstitution after alpha-beta-depleted transplantation in children. Study observations and caveats: After one year, T-cell counts and TCRbeta diversity mostly came from new T cells.

Preparation of the TCRbeta library involved a method that used unique molecular identifiers. TCRdb reprocessed the PCR reads via MiXCR and lists one record per CDR3 protein. Seen here are under 850,000 distinct CDR3 sequences, about an eighth observed once, and the top ten hold 0.79%. This clonotype has ten or more counts. Antigen specificity is unknown. The sequencing used PBMCs, collected before TCRalphabeta/CD19-depleted stem cell transplant. This sequence originates from a girl between 2 and 10 years old with congenital amegakaryocytic thrombocytopenia, due to receive a stem cell transplant.

CDR3 region: CSVEGHSATRYEQYF. CDR3 DNA: TGCAGCGTTGAAGGGCATTCCGCCACGCGATACGAGCAGTACTTC. The V and J genes are TRBV29-1 and TRBJ2-7; D uncertain. With 1 base removed from V and 4 bases from J, the gap between germline ends came to 17 bases. The CDR3 loop spans 15 amino acids. In germline, CDR1 is SQVTM, CDR2 ANQGSEA.